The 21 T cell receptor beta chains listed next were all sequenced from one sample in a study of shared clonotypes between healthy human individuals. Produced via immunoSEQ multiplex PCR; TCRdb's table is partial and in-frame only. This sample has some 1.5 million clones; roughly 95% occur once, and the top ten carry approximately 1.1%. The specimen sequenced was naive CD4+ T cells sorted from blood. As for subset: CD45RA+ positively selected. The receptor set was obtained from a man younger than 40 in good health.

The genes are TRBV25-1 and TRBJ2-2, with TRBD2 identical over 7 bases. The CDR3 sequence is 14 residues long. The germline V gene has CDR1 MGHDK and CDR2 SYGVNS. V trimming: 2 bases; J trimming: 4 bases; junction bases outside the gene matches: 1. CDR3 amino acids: CASSEPGGTGELFF. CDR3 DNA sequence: TGTGCCAGCAGTGAACCGGGGGGCACCGGGGAGCTGTTTTTT.

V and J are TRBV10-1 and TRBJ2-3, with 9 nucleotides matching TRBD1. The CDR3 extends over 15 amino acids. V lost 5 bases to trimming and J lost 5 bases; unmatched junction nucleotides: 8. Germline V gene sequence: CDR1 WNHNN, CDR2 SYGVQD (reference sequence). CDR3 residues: CASSLDRGVGDTQYF. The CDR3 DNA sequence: TGCGCCAGCAGTCTGGACAGGGGCGTTGGAGATACGCAGTATTTT.

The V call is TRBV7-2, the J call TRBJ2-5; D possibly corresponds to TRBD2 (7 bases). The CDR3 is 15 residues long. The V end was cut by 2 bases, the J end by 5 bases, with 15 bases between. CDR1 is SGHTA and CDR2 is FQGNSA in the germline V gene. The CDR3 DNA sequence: TGTGCCAGCAGCTTACATCGGGGGGCCTTTGAGACCCAGTACTTC. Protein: CASSLHRGAFETQYF.

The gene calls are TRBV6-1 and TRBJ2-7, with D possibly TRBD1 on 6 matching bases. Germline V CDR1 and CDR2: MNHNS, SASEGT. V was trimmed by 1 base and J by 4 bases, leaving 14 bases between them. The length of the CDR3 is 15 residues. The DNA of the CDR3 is TGTGCCAGCAGTGAAGATAACAGGGCAAGGTACGAGCAGTACTTC. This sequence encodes CASSEDNRARYEQYF.

CDR3 in amino acids: CASSNPDTDTQYF. The CDR3 DNA reads TGTGCCAGCAGCAACCCAGACACAGATACGCAGTATTTT. The chain uses TRBV5-4 and TRBJ2-3, with D unclear. Trimming left V 4 bases short and J 2 bases short, with 8 bases between. Germline V gene data show CDR1 as SGHNT and CDR2 as YYREEE (reference sequence). There are 13 residues in the CDR3.

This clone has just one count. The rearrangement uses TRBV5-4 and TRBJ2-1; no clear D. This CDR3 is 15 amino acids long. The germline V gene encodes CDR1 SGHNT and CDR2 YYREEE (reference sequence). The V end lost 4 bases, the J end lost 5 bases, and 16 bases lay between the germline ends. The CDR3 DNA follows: TGTGCCAGCAGCGTAACCCAAAGTGAGGACAATGAGCAGTTCTTC. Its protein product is CASSVTQSEDNEQFF.

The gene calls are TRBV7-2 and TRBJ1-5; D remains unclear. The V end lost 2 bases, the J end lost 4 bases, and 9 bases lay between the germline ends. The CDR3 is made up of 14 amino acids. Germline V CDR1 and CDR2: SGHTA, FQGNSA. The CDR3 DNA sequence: TGTGCCAGCAGCTTAAAGTCAAATAATCAGCCCCAGCATTTT. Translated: CASSLKSNNQPQHF.

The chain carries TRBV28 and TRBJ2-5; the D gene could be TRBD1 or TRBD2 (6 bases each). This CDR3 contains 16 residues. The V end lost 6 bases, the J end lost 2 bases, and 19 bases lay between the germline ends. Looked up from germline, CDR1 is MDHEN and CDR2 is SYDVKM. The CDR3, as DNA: TGTGCCAGCAGATCGCGGGGCAGGGGCGGACAAGAGACCCAGTACTTC. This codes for CASRSRGRGGQETQYF.

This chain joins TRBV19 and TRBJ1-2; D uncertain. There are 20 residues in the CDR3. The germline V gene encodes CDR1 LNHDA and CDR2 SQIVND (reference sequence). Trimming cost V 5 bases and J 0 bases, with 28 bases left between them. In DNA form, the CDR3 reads TGTGCCAGTAGTGTGTCCTGGCAAATGGGTCCCACTTTACCTAACTATGGCTACACCTTC. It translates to CASSVSWQMGPTLPNYGYTF. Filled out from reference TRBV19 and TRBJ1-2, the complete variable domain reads DGGITQSPKYLFRKEGQNVTLSCEQNLNHDAMYWYRQDPGQGLRLIYYSQIVNDFQKGDIAEGYSVSREKKESFPLTVTSAQKNPTAFYLCASSVSWQMGPTLPNYGYTFGSGTRLTVV.

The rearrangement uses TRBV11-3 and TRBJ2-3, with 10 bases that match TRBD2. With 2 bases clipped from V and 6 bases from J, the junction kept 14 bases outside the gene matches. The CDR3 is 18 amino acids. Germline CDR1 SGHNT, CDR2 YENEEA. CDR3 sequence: CASSLSQTSGERGDTQYF. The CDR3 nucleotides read TGTGCCAGCAGCTTAAGCCAAACTAGCGGGGAGAGGGGTGATACGCAGTATTTT.

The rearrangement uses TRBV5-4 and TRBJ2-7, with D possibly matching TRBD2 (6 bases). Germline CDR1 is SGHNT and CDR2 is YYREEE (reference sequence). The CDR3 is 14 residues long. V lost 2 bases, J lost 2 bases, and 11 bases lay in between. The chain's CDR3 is CASSFQRVPYEQYF. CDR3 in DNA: TGTGCCAGCAGCTTCCAGCGGGTCCCCTACGAGCAGTACTTC.

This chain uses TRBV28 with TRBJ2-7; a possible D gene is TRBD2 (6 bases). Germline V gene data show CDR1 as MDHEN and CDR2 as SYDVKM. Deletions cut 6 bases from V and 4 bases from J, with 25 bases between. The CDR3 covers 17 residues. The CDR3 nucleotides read TGTGCCAGCAGCTTCGTGCTTGGAGGAGGGAAAGGGTACGAGCAGTACTTC. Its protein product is CASSFVLGGGKGYEQYF.

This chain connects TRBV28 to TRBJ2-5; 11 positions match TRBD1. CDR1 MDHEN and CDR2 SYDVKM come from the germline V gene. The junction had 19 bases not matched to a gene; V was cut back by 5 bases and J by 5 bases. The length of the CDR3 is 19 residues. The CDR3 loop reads CASSPWTGGAADVEETQYF. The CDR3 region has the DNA TGTGCCAGCAGTCCCTGGACAGGGGGCGCTGCGGACGTCGAGGAGACCCAGTACTTC.

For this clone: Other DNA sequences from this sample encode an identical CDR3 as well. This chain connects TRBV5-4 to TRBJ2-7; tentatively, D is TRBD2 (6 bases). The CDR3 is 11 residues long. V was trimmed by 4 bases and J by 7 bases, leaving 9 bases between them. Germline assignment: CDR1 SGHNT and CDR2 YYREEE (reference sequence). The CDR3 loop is CASSQGGEQYF. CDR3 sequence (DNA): TGTGCCAGCAGCCAAGGAGGGGAGCAGTACTTC.

CDR3 bases: TGTGCCAGCAGTGAAGGTCGGTGGGAGTACTTC. Amino acids: CASSEGRWEYF. This chain connects TRBV6-1 to TRBJ2-5, with D unclear. This CDR3 spans 11 amino acids. V dropped 1 base and J dropped 12 bases, with 9 bases sitting between them. From germline, CDR1 is MNHNS and CDR2 SASEGT.

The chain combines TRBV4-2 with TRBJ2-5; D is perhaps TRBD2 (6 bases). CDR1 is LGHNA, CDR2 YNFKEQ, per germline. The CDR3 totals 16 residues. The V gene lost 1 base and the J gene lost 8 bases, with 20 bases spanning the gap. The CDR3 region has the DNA TGTGCCAGCAGCCAAGCGCGCGGGGTGACAACTCCAACCCAGTACTTC. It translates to CASSQARGVTTPTQYF.

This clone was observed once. CDR3 DNA sequence: TGTGCCAGCAGTGGAAGGGGTACAGAGACCCAGTACTTC. Translation gives CASSGRGTETQYF. The chain carries TRBV6-4 and TRBJ2-5; tentatively, D is TRBD1 (5 bases). V lost 4 bases and J lost 4, with 10 bases in between. CDR1 and CDR2 from the germline V gene are MRHNA and SNTAGT. The CDR3 totals 13 residues.

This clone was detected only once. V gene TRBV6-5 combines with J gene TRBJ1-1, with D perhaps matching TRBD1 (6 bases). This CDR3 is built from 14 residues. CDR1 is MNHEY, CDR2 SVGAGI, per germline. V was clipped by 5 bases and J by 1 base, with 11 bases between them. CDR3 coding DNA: TGTGCCAGCAGTCAGGGGATCACGAACACTGAAGCTTTCTTT. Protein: CASSQGITNTEAFF.

CDR3 DNA sequence: TGTGCCAGCAGCGCGGGACAGGGTAAGCGGAGCTCCTACAATGAGCAGTTCTTC. Translating gives CASSAGQGKRSSYNEQFF. The V gene is TRBV9, the J gene TRBJ2-1; 9 nucleotides match TRBD1. J gave up 0 bases and V 3 bases, and 10 bases lay outside the gene matches. The V gene's germline CDR1 is SGDLS and CDR2 YYNGEE. The CDR3 has 18 amino acids. The entire variable domain, with the rest obtained from reference TRBV9 and TRBJ2-1, is as follows: DSGVTQTPKHLITATGQRVTLRCSPRSGDLSVYWYQQSLDQGLQFLIQYYNGEERAKGNILERFSAQQFPDLHSELNLSSLELGDSALYFCASSAGQGKRSSYNEQFFGPGTRLTVL.

The CDR3 DNA sequence: TGTGCCAGCAGTTTCCGGGGGTGGCTAGCGGGAGGGAAGGAAGGCGAGCAGTACTTC. This codes for CASSFRGWLAGGKEGEQYF. The V gene is TRBV28, the J gene TRBJ2-7, with TRBD2 matching 12 bases. Trimming removed 3 bases from V and 6 bases from J; junction bases left unmatched: 18. The CDR3 sequence is 19 residues long. CDR1 is MDHEN and CDR2 is SYDVKM in the germline V gene.

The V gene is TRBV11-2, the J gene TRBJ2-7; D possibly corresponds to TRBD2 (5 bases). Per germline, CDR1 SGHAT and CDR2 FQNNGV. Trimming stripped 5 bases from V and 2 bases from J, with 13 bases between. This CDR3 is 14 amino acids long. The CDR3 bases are TGTGCCAGCAGCCAGGCGGGTCTTCCCTACGAGCAGTACTTC. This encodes CASSQAGLPYEQYF. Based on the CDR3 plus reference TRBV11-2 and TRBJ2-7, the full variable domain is EAGVAQSPRYKIIEKRQSVAFWCNPISGHATLYWYQQILGQGPKLLIQFQNNGVVDDSQLPKDRFSAERLKGVDSTLKIQPAKLEDSAVYLCASSQAGLPYEQYFGPGTRLTVT.